This T cell receptor beta chain was retrieved from a study of blood T cell repertoires in COVID-19. About the study: The United States, Italy and Spain provided the acute and convalescent COVID-19 samples. T cells, B-cell-depleted T cells, or PBMCs supplied cDNA or gDNA.

Authors' analysis steps: For nucleated cells, counts were estimated from reference gene primer amplification. This table comes from immunoSEQ multiplex PCR, and its TCRdb copy is limited to in-frame clones, with some not included. V, J and clone size are those of that table, while D and trimming were read from the DNA. Among roughly 200,000 clones listed, around nine tenths were seen once. With 7 bases clipped from V and 4 bases from J, the junction kept 8 bases outside the gene matches. CDR1 and CDR2 (germline): SGHDN, FVKESK. This CDR3 has 14 residues. Sequenced sample: peripheral blood. J is TRBJ1-1 and V is TRBV14; 8 bases map to TRBD1. This sequence originates from a man aged 18 to 29 with active or convalescent COVID-19. In DNA, the CDR3 is TGTGCCAGCAAGCCGACCACAGGGGGCACTGAAGCTTTCTTT. As protein: CASKPTTGGTEAFF.